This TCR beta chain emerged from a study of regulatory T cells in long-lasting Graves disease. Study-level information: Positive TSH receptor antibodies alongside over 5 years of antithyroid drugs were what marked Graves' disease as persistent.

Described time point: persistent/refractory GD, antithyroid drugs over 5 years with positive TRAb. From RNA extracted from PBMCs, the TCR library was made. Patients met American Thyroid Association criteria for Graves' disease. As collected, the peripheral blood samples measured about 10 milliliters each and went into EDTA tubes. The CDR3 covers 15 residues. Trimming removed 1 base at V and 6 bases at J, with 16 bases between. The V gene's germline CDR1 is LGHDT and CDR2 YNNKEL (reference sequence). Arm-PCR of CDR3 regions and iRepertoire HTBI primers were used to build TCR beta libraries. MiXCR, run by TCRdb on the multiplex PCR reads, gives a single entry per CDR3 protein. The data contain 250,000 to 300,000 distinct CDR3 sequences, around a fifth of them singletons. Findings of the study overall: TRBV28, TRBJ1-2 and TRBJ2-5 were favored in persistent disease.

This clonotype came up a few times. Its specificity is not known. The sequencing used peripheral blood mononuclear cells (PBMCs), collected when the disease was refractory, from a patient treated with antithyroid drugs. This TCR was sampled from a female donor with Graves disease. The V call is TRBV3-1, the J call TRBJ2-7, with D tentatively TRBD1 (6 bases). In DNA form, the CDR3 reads TGTGCCAGCAGCCAAGTGGGGGCCCTTCCCTTCGAGCAGTACTTC. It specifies CASSQVGALPFEQYF.